This T cell receptor beta chain stems from a study of cytomegalovirus exposure and HLA in healthy donors. Primers included in the PCR were 60 Vbeta and 13 Jbeta primers. The repertoire was sequenced with immunoSEQ multiplex PCR; TCRdb's copy has only in-frame clones and lacks some. The sample consists of about 84,000 clones, more than 50% of them appearing once. The CDR3 covers 16 residues. CDR1 SGDLS and CDR2 YYNGEE come from the germline V gene. V was shortened by 1 base and J by 1 base, with 14 bases between the two germline ends. V gene TRBV9 combines with J gene TRBJ1-1; the D is unclear. This TCR derives from a woman in her forties in good health and CMV-seropositive. Sequencing was done on a sample of PBMCs. The CDR3 here is CASSVNPGRTNTEAFF. For the CDR3, the DNA is TGTGCCAGCAGCGTAAACCCCGGGAGGACGAACACTGAAGCTTTCTTT.